The TCR beta chain under discussion was sequenced for a study of vaccination and CD4 T cells after COVID-19. Cultured CD4+ T-cell DNA underwent Oncomine TCR Beta short-read sequencing. A single record per CDR3 protein comes from TCRdb applying MiXCR to the PCR reads. This sample has more than 4,500 distinct CDR3 sequences, with around 25% found just once. This CDR3 comprises 13 residues. The V end lost 9 bases, the J end lost 1 base, and 11 bases lay between the germline ends. The germline V gene has CDR1 KGHDR and CDR2 SFDVKD. Treatment meaning: roughly nine-day PBMC culture with coronavirus spike peptide pools or control peptides (ViraFEST assay). During the years 2011-2018, before the COVID-19 pandemic, the unexposed donor's CD4+ T cells were collected. In this sample, this clonotype is medium-sized. Its antigen is as yet unknown.

The TCR originated in a human donor in good health. Input material: CD4+ T cells from blood, cultured in vitro. This chain links TRBV24-1 with TRBJ1-1; no clear D. The chain's CDR3 is CATGFEGNTEAFF. CDR3 DNA sequence: TGTGCCACCGGGTTCGAGGGGAACACTGAAGCTTTCTTT.